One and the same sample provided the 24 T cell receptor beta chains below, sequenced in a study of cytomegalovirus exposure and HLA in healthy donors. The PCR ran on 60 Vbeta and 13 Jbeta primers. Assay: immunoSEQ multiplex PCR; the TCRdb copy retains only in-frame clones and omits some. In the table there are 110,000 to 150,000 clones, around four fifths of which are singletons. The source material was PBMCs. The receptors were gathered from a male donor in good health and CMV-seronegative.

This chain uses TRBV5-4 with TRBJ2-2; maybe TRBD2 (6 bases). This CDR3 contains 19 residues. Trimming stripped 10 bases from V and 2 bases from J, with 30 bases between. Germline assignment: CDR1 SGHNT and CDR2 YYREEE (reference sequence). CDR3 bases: TGTGCCGCCCGCAATACAGGTTGGGTAAAGGACTATAACACCGGGGAGCTGTTTTTT. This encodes CAARNTGWVKDYNTGELFF.

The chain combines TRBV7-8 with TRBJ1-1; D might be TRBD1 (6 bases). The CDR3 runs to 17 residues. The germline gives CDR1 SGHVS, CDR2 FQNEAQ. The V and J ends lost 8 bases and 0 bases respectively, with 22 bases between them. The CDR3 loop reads CASSIRGTRGMNTEAFF. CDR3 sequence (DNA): TGTGCCAGCTCAATCCGAGGGACCAGGGGCATGAACACTGAAGCTTTCTTT.

The CDR3 region is CASSLDAAGDSYNEQFF. The CDR3 DNA reads TGTGCCAGCAGCTTAGACGCAGCGGGGGACTCCTACAATGAGCAGTTCTTC. The gene calls are TRBV13 and TRBJ2-1, with 8 bases matching TRBD2. Germline-derived CDR1 and CDR2 are PRHDT and FYEKMQ (reference sequence). The junction had 5 bases not matched to a gene; V was cut back by 1 base and J by 0 bases. CDR3 length equals 17 residues.

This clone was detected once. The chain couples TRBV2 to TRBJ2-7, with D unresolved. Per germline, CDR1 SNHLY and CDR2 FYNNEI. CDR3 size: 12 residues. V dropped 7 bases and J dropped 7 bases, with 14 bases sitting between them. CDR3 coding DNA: TGTGCCAGCACTACGCGGCCCAGAGAGCAGTACTTC. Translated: CASTTRPREQYF. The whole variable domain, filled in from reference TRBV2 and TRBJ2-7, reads EPEVTQTPSHQVTQMGQEVILRCVPISNHLYFYWYRQILGQKVEFLVSFYNNEISEKSEIFDDQFSVERPDGSNFTLKIRSTKLEDSAMYFCASTTRPREQYFGPGTRLTVT.

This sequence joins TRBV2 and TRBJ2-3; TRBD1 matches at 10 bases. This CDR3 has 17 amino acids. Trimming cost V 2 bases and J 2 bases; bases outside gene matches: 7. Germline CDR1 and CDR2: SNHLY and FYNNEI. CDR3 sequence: CASSEPRDRGHTDTQYF. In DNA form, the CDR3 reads TGTGCCAGCAGTGAACCCCGGGACAGGGGCCACACAGATACGCAGTATTTT. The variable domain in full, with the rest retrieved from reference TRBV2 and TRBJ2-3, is EPEVTQTPSHQVTQMGQEVILRCVPISNHLYFYWYRQILGQKVEFLVSFYNNEISEKSEIFDDQFSVERPDGSNFTLKIRSTKLEDSAMYFCASSEPRDRGHTDTQYFGPGTRLTVL.

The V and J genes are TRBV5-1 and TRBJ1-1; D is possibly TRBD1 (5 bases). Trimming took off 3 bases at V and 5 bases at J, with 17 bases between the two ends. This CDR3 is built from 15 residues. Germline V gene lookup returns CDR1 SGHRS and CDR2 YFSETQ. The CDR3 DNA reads TGCGCCAGCAGCTCCGGCGGGGCAGGAGGGACTGAAGCTTTCTTT. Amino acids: CASSSGGAGGTEAFF. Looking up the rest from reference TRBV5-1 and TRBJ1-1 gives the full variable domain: KAGVTQTPRYLIKTRGQQVTLSCSPISGHRSVSWYQQTPGQGLQFLFEYFSETQRNKGNFPGRFSGRQFSNSRSEMNVSTLELGDSALYLCASSSGGAGGTEAFFGQGTRLTVV.

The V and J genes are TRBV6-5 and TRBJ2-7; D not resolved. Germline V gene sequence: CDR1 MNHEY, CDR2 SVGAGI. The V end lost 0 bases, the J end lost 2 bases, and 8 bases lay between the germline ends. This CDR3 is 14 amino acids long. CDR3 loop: CASSYSGSTYEQYF. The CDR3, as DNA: TGTGCCAGCAGTTACTCGGGCAGTACCTACGAGCAGTACTTC.

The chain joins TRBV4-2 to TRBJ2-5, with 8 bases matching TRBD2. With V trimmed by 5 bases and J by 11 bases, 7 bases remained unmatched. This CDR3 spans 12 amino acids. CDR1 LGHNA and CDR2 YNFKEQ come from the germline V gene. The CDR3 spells CASSASGYLQYF. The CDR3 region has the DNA TGTGCCAGCAGCGCTAGCGGGTACTTGCAGTACTTC.

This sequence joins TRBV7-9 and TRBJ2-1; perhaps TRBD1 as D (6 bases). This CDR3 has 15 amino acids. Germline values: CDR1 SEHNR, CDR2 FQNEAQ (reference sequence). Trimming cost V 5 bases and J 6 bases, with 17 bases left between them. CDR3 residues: CASSPHRGTSNEQFF. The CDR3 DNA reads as TGTGCCAGCAGCCCCCATAGGGGGACCTCCAATGAGCAGTTCTTC. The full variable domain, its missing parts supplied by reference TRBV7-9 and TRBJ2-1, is DTGVSQNPRHKITKRGQNVTFRCDPISEHNRLYWYRQTLGQGPEFLTYFQNEAQLEKSRLLSDRFSAERPKGSFSTLEIQRTEQGDSAMYLCASSPHRGTSNEQFFGPGTRLTVL.

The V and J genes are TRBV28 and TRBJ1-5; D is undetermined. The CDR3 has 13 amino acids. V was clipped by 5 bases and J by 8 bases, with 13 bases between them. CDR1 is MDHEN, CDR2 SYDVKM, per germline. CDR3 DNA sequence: TGTGCCAGCAGTAGCGAGGGTCTGGAGCCCCAGCATTTT. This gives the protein CASSSEGLEPQHF.

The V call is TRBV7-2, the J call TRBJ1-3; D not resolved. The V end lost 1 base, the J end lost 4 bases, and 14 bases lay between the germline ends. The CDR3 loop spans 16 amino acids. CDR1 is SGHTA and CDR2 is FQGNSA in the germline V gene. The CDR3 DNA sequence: TGTGCCAGCAGCTTAGGGGCCGCATCGACAGGAAACACCATATATTTT. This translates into CASSLGAASTGNTIYF.

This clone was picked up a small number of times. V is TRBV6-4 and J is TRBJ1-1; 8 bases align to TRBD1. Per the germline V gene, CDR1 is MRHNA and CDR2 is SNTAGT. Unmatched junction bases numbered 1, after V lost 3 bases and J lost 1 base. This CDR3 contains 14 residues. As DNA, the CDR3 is TGTGCCAGCAGTGAGACAGGGGAGAACACTGAAGCTTTCTTT. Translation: CASSETGENTEAFF.

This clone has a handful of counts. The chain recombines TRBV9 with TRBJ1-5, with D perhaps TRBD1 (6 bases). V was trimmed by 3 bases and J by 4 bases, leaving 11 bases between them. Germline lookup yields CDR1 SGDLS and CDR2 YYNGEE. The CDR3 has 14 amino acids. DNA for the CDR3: TGTGCCAGCAGCGGGGACACCGATAATCAGCCCCAGCATTTT. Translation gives CASSGDTDNQPQHF. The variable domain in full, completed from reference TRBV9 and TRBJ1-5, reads DSGVTQTPKHLITATGQRVTLRCSPRSGDLSVYWYQQSLDQGLQFLIQYYNGEERAKGNILERFSAQQFPDLHSELNLSSLELGDSALYFCASSGDTDNQPQHFGDGTRLSIL.

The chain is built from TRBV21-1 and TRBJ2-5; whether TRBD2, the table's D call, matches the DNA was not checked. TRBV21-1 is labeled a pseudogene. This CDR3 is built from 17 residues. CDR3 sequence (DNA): TGTGCCAGCAGCAAAGAGAGGCGGATAACAAAGGCGGAGACCCAGTACTTC. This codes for CASSKERRITKAETQYF.

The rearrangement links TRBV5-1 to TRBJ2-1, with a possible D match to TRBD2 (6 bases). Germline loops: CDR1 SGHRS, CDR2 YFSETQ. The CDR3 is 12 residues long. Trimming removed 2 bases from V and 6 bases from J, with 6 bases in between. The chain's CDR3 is CASSFGGNEQFF. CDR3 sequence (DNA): TGCGCCAGCAGCTTCGGGGGCAATGAGCAGTTCTTC.

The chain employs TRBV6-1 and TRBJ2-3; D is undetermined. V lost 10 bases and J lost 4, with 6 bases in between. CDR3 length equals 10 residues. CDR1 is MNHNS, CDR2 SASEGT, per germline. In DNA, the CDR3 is TGTGCCACTTACTCAGATACGCAGTATTTT. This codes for CATYSDTQYF.

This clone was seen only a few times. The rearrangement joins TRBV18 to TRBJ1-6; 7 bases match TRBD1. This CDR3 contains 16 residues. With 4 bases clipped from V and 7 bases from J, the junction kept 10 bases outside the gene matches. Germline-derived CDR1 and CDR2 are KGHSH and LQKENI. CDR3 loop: CASSQSSTGRNSPLHF. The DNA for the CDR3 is TGTGCCAGCTCACAATCTTCGACAGGGAGGAATTCACCCCTCCACTTT.

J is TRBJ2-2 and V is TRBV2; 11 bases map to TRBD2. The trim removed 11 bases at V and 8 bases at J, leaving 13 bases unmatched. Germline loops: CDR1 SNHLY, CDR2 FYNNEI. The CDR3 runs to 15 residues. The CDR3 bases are TGTGCCGTCCCGACTAGCGGGGAAACCCCGGGGGAGCTGTTTTTT. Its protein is CAVPTSGETPGELFF.

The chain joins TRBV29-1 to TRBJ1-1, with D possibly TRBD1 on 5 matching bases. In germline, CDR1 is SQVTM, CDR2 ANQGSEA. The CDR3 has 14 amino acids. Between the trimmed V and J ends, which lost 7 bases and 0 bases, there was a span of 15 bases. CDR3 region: CSAGRVDMNTEAFF. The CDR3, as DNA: TGCAGCGCCGGGAGGGTGGACATGAACACTGAAGCTTTCTTT.

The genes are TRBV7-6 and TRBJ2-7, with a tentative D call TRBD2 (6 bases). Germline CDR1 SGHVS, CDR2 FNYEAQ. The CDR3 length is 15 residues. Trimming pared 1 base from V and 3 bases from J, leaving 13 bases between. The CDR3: CASSLEGLPIYEQYF. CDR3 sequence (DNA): TGTGCCAGCAGCTTAGAGGGACTCCCGATCTACGAGCAGTACTTC.

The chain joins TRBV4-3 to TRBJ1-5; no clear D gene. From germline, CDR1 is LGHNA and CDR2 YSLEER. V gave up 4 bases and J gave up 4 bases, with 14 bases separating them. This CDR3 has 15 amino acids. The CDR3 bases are TGCGCCAGCAGCCCAGTCGGTGGGAGTAATCAGCCCCAGCATTTT. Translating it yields CASSPVGGSNQPQHF.

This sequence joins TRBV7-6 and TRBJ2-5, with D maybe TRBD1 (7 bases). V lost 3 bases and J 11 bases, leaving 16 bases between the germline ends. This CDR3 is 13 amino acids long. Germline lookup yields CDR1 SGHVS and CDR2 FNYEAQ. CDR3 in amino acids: CASSLTGMAGQYF. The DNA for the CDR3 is TGTGCCAGCAGCTTGACAGGGATGGCGGGGCAGTACTTC. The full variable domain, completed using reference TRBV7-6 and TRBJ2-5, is GAGVSQSPRYKVTKRGQDVALRCDPISGHVSLYWYRQALGQGPEFLTYFNYEAQQDKSGLPNDRFSAERPEGSISTLTIQRTEQRDSAMYRCASSLTGMAGQYFGPGTRLLVL.

In nucleotides, the CDR3 is TGTGCCAGCAGTGCCGACAGAGCTTACTACAATGAGCAGTTCTTC. Its translation: CASSADRAYYNEQFF. The gene calls are TRBV4-2 and TRBJ2-1; D is possibly TRBD1 (5 bases). Germline values: CDR1 LGHNA, CDR2 YNFKEQ. The V and J ends lost 6 bases and 3 bases respectively, with 15 bases between them. CDR3 length: 15 amino acids.

The CDR3 loop is CASSRSGTVYQETQYF. The CDR3 bases are TGTGCCAGCAGCCGTTCCGGGACAGTGTACCAAGAGACCCAGTACTTC. The J gene is TRBJ2-5, the V gene TRBV9, with 7 bases matching TRBD1. Looked up from germline, CDR1 is SGDLS and CDR2 is YYNGEE. V lost 4 bases to trimming and J lost 0 bases; unmatched junction nucleotides: 9. The length of the CDR3 is 16 residues.